Sequencing of this T cell receptor beta chain was carried out in a study of cytomegalovirus exposure and HLA in healthy donors. The study's findings and limits: CMV serostatus was the only recorded immune exposure for donors. TCR beta chain V- and J-gene trimming was linked, in a later analysis, to a missense variant in DCLRE1C.

As concerns this clone: Its antigen is currently unknown. The germline gene is not matched at one end of the junction; a read error may be the cause. Other DNA sequences of this sample code for an identical CDR3.

Researchers ran the PCR with 60 Vbeta and 13 Jbeta primers. Generated by immunoSEQ multiplex PCR, the TCRdb table keeps only in-frame clones and is missing some. This table holds around 170,000 clones, roughly 80% found once. This clonotype was obtained from a man aged 40-50 years in good health and CMV-seropositive. The sample comprised PBMCs.

CDR3 sequence (DNA): TGTGCCAGCTCACAAACAGGGGATTCCCCCCTCCACTTT. As protein: CASSQTGDSPLHF. This sequence joins TRBV18 and TRBJ1-6, with 7 bases fitting TRBD1. CDR3 size: 13 residues. Germline lookup yields CDR1 KGHSH and CDR2 LQKENI.